These 18 T cell receptor beta chains came from one sample sequenced in a study of chemoradiotherapy in HPV16-positive cancers. Produced via immunoSEQ multiplex PCR; TCRdb's table is partial and in-frame only. The sample has approximately 180 clones, 82% seen once. This specimen consisted of tumor tissue, obtained from a patient who underwent chemoradiotherapy. The receptors originated from a human donor with HPV-associated anogenital cancer.

V and J are TRBV30 and TRBJ1-2, with D hard to call. The CDR3 has 12 residues. Germline loops: CDR1 GTSNPN, CDR2 SVGIG (reference sequence). The V end was cut by 8 bases, the J end by 2 bases, with 12 bases between. This CDR3 is CARSRVNYGYTF. The DNA for the CDR3 is TGTGCCCGCTCCCGTGTCAACTATGGCTACACCTTC.

This clone has just a few counts. The V call is TRBV2, the J call TRBJ2-1, with TRBD1 as a possible D gene (6 bases). The ends were cut back, 3 bases at V and 7 bases at J, with 13 bases in the middle. CDR3 length: 14 amino acids. From germline, CDR1 is SNHLY and CDR2 FYNNEI. CDR3 sequence: CASSDSRGINEQFF. The CDR3, as DNA: TGTGCCAGCAGTGACTCCAGGGGAATAAATGAGCAGTTCTTC. The complete variable domain, with remaining parts taken from reference TRBV2 and TRBJ2-1, reads EPEVTQTPSHQVTQMGQEVILRCVPISNHLYFYWYRQILGQKVEFLVSFYNNEISEKSEIFDDQFSVERPDGSNFTLKIRSTKLEDSAMYFCASSDSRGINEQFFGPGTRLTVL.

CDR3 amino acids: CASTLWGDTEAFF. The CDR3 DNA is TGCGCCAGCACCCTGTGGGGGGACACTGAAGCTTTCTTT. The rearrangement links TRBV5-1 to TRBJ1-1; D perhaps matches TRBD1 (5 bases). Germline V lookup: CDR1 SGHRS, CDR2 YFSETQ. This CDR3 is built from 13 residues. V shed 6 bases and J shed 3 bases, with 12 bases lying between them. The entire variable domain, with the rest obtained from reference TRBV5-1 and TRBJ1-1, is as follows: KAGVTQTPRYLIKTRGQQVTLSCSPISGHRSVSWYQQTPGQGLQFLFEYFSETQRNKGNFPGRFSGRQFSNSRSEMNVSTLELGDSALYLCASTLWGDTEAFFGQGTRLTVV.

This clone was seen a single time. The V call is TRBV6-1, the J call TRBJ1-2; D ambiguous. From germline, CDR1 is MNHNS and CDR2 SASEGT. The CDR3 extends over 15 amino acids. V was shortened by 5 bases and J by 4 bases, with 17 bases between the two germline ends. The CDR3 spells CASSNTMRKTYGYTF. DNA of the CDR3: TGTGCCAGCAGTAACACTATGCGAAAGACCTATGGCTACACCTTC.

The V and J genes are TRBV2 and TRBJ2-3, with D tentatively TRBD1 (6 bases). With 4 bases removed from V and 5 bases from J, the gap between germline ends came to 19 bases. This CDR3 is built from 16 residues. CDR1 is SNHLY, CDR2 FYNNEI, per germline. CDR3 nucleotides: TGTGCCAGCAGTGGGGGGCCCCTCGGGGCGGTAGATACGCAGTATTTT. Translation gives CASSGGPLGAVDTQYF.

The chain uses TRBV7-3 and TRBJ2-1; the D is unclear. The CDR3 sequence is 13 residues long. V was trimmed by 0 bases and J by 10 bases, leaving 10 bases between them. Germline V gives CDR1 SGHTA, CDR2 FQGTGA. The CDR3 sequence: CASSLTRQYEQFF. The CDR3 nucleotides are TGTGCCAGCAGCTTAACCCGGCAGTACGAGCAGTTCTTC.

J is TRBJ2-7 and V is TRBV15; D unclear. From germline, CDR1 is LNHNV and CDR2 YYDKDF (reference sequence). V was shortened by 4 bases and J by 1 base, with 11 bases between the two germline ends. This CDR3 contains 14 residues. CDR3 amino acids: CATSIGSNSYEQYF. In DNA form, the CDR3 reads TGTGCCACCAGCATCGGCAGCAATTCCTACGAGCAGTACTTC.

The CDR3 nucleotides read TGCGCCAGCAGCCAGGACACCTATACGCAGTATTTT. As protein: CASSQDTYTQYF. The V call is TRBV5-1, the J call TRBJ2-3, with D possibly matching TRBD1 (5 bases). Germline assignment: CDR1 SGHRS and CDR2 YFSETQ. Trimming left V 4 bases short and J 7 bases short, with 10 bases between. The CDR3 totals 12 residues.

The J gene is TRBJ1-2, the V gene TRBV30; D uncertain. This CDR3 has 14 amino acids. With 8 bases removed from V and 1 base from J, the gap between germline ends came to 17 bases. Germline V gene lookup returns CDR1 GTSNPN and CDR2 SVGIG (reference sequence). The CDR3 spells CARQPIGVNYGYTF. CDR3 in DNA: TGTGCCCGGCAGCCTATAGGAGTTAACTATGGCTACACCTTC.

This rearrangement joins TRBV19 to TRBJ1-5, with D unclear. From germline, CDR1 is LNHDA and CDR2 SQIVND (reference sequence). V shed 3 bases and J shed 5 bases, with 11 bases lying between them. The CDR3 extends over 14 amino acids. As DNA, the CDR3 is TGTGCCAGTAGTATTACCGGCGCGGATCAGCCCCAGCATTTT. It translates to CASSITGADQPQHF.

The chain carries TRBV6-6 and TRBJ1-1; 7 bases line up with TRBD1. This CDR3 is built from 11 residues. Germline trimming cut 10 bases from V and 6 bases from J; bases unmatched to any gene: 5. Per germline, CDR1 MNHNY and CDR2 SVGAGI (reference sequence). The CDR3: CATTGQAEAFF. In DNA form, the CDR3 reads TGTGCCACCACAGGACAGGCTGAAGCTTTCTTT.

The genes are TRBV5-6 and TRBJ2-1; either TRBD1 or TRBD2 may supply D (5 bases each). The CDR3 spans 15 residues. From germline, CDR1 is SGHDT and CDR2 YYEEEE. V was shortened by 2 bases and J by 1 base, with 10 bases between the two germline ends. CDR3 coding DNA: TGTGCCAGCAGCTTCCCCGAGGGGTCCTACAATGAGCAGTTCTTC. Its protein is CASSFPEGSYNEQFF.

This clone was recorded a few times. This sequence joins TRBV7-2 and TRBJ1-1, with TRBD1 as a possible D gene (6 bases). Germline V gives CDR1 SGHTA, CDR2 FQGNSA. The CDR3 loop spans 13 amino acids. Deletions cut 4 bases from V and 5 bases from J, with 11 bases between. The CDR3, as DNA: TGTGCCAGCAGCTCACAGGGAGGGACTGAAGCTTTCTTT. This encodes CASSSQGGTEAFF.

The J gene is TRBJ2-5, the V gene TRBV2; D may be TRBD1 (5 bases). The CDR3 length is 11 residues. V dropped 5 bases and J dropped 5 bases, with 6 bases sitting between them. CDR1 is SNHLY, CDR2 FYNNEI, per germline. CDR3 in DNA: TGTGCCAGCAGTTACAGGGAGACCCAGTACTTC. Translated, it gives CASSYRETQYF.

The V and J genes are TRBV7-6 and TRBJ2-5, with a possible D match to TRBD2 (5 bases). Germline CDR1 reads SGHVS; CDR2 reads FNYEAQ. The V gene lost 5 bases and the J gene lost 4 bases, with 14 bases spanning the gap. This CDR3 comprises 14 residues. CDR3 sequence: CASSTLAAPETQYF. The CDR3 region has the DNA TGTGCCAGCAGCACCCTAGCAGCTCCAGAGACCCAGTACTTC.

This clone appeared a few times. In DNA, the CDR3 is TGTGCCAGCAGCCCCTCGACAGTTCGAGGAAACACCATATATTTT. It specifies CASSPSTVRGNTIYF. The chain is built from TRBV7-2 and TRBJ1-3; possibly TRBD1 for D (5 bases). The CDR3 has 15 amino acids. Germline V gives CDR1 SGHTA, CDR2 FQGNSA. The ends were cut back, 5 bases at V and 4 bases at J, with 15 bases in the middle.

V usage is TRBV5-1 and J usage is TRBJ1-2, with TRBD1 identical over 9 bases. Looked up from germline, CDR1 is SGHRS and CDR2 is YFSETQ. The ends lost 3 bases at V and 3 bases at J; junction bases unmatched: 12. The length of the CDR3 is 17 residues. The DNA for the CDR3 is TGCGCCAGCAGCTCGACCTCAACAGGGGGCTATGACTATGGCTACACCTTC. Translation: CASSSTSTGGYDYGYTF.

V and J are TRBV5-8 and TRBJ2-1; unclear D gene. From germline, CDR1 is SGHTS and CDR2 YDEGEE. V lost 0 bases and J lost 6, with 7 bases in between. This CDR3 spans 13 amino acids. CDR3 sequence: CASSLELLNEQFF. For the CDR3, the DNA is TGTGCCAGCAGCTTGGAGCTTCTCAATGAGCAGTTCTTC.